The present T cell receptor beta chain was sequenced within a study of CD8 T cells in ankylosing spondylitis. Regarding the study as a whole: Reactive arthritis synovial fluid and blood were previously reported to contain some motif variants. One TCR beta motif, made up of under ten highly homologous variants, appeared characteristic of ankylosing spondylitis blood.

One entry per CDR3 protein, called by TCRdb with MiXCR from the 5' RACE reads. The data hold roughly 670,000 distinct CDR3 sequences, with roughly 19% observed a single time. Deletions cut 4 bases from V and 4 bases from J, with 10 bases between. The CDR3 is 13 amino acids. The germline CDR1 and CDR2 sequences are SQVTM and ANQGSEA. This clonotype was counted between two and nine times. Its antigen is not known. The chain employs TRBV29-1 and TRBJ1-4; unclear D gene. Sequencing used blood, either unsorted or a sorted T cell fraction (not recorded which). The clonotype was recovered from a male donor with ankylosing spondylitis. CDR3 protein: CSVGGWDNEKLFF. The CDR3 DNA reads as TGCAGCGTTGGGGGTTGGGATAATGAAAAACTGTTTTTT.